Listed below are T cell receptor beta chains from one sample, sequenced in a study of cytomegalovirus exposure and HLA in healthy donors. Data came from immunoSEQ multiplex PCR; TCRdb stores just in-frame clones and leaves some out. The table has approximately 46,000 clones, less than 75% seen once. The material sequenced was PBMCs. Source of these receptors: a man aged 25-40 years in good health and CMV-seronegative. The CDR3 runs from the conserved cysteine through the conserved F or W. D genes are given only for firm matches. Clone size is shown for a subset of rows, as once, few, many or a class of expanded clone.

>NA|TRBV11-2|NA|15|TRBJ1-4
CASSLAGSFTEKLFF
TGTGCCAGCAGCTTAGCAGGCTCGTTCACCGAAAAACTGTTTTTT
>NA|TRBV2|TRBD1|13|TRBJ2-1
CASSTGQGNEQFF
TGTGCCAGCAGTACGGGACAGGGGAATGAGCAGTTCTTC
>NA|TRBV2|TRBD2|15|TRBJ2-7
CATAPGLSGSYEQYF
TGTGCCACCGCACCCGGACTAAGCGGGAGCTACGAGCAGTACTTC
>NA|TRBV6-6|TRBD1|14|TRBJ2-7
CASRTGTGGDEQYF
TGTGCCAGCCGAACCGGGACAGGGGGCGACGAGCAGTACTTC
>NA|TRBV2|TRBD1|16|TRBJ1-4
CASSDGQGTANEKLFF
TGTGCCAGCAGCGACGGACAGGGGACAGCTAATGAAAAACTGTTTTTT
>NA|TRBV2|NA|11|TRBJ1-1
CASSGGIEAFF
TGTGCCAGCAGTGGCGGGATTGAAGCTTTCTTT
>NA|TRBV12-2|NA|15|TRBJ2-5
CASRFYPPHRETQYF
TGTGCAAGTCGCTTTTACCCCCCCCACAGGGAGACCCAGTACTTC
>few|TRBV5-1|NA|13|TRBJ2-3
CASSLAVSDTQYF
TGCGCCAGCAGCTTGGCGGTTTCAGATACGCAGTATTTT
>once|TRBV5-1|NA|14|TRBJ1-2
CASSLESPSEGYTF
TGCGCCAGCAGCTTGGAGTCCCCTTCCGAGGGCTACACCTTC
>NA|TRBV18|TRBD1|16|TRBJ1-2
CASSPESGRGLFGYTF
TGTGCCAGCTCACCAGAGTCTGGCAGGGGGCTTTTTGGCTACACCTTC
>NA|TRBV6-8|NA|14|TRBJ2-2
CASSAALGVGELFF
TGTGCCAGCAGTGCCGCGCTGGGAGTCGGGGAGCTGTTTTTT
>NA|TRBV6-4|NA|16|TRBJ2-3
CASSESWRADTDTQYF
TGTGCCAGCAGTGAATCGTGGAGGGCCGACACAGATACGCAGTATTTT
>few|TRBV30|TRBD1|13|TRBJ1-2
CAYRDRGDYGYTF
TGTGCCTACCGGGACAGGGGCGACTATGGCTACACCTTC
>NA|TRBV19|TRBD1|14|TRBJ1-2
CASTDRALNYGYTF
TGTGCCAGTACGGACAGGGCCCTCAACTATGGCTACACCTTC
>NA|TRBV4-1|NA|15|TRBJ1-5
CASSQVQGYNQPQHF
TGCGCCAGCAGCCAAGTCCAGGGCTACAATCAGCCCCAGCATTTT